The subject of this entry is one T cell receptor beta chain. TCRdb re-analysed the RT-PCR reads in MiXCR, keeping a single row per CDR3 protein. The sample holds about 680,000 distinct CDR3 sequences, approximately 15% seen once. Germline V CDR1 and CDR2: SEHNR, FQNEAQ (reference sequence). The CDR3 runs to 14 residues. V lost 4 bases and J 7 bases, leaving 11 bases between the germline ends. The sequence derives from a female donor in good health, serving as a healthy control. V and J are TRBV7-9 and TRBJ1-6; D is uncertain. Sequenced input: memory CD4+ T cells from blood. The CDR3 loop reads CASSSQRANSPLHF. CDR3 nucleotide sequence: TGTGCCAGCAGCTCACAGAGAGCAAATTCACCCCTCCACTTT. The entire variable domain, with the rest obtained from reference TRBV7-9 and TRBJ1-6, is as follows: DTGVSQNPRHKITKRGQNVTFRCDPISEHNRLYWYRQTLGQGPEFLTYFQNEAQLEKSRLLSDRFSAERPKGSFSTLEIQRTEQGDSAMYLCASSSQRANSPLHFGNGTRLTVT.